Sequencing of this T cell receptor (beta chain) was carried out in a study of cytomegalovirus exposure and HLA in healthy donors. The study's findings and limits: Researchers reportedly found TCR beta sequences accurately predicted most subjects' HLA-A and HLA-B alleles. The authors excluded some V segments, including TRBV6-2 and TRBV6-3, as indistinguishable. Later on, an analysis found that several of the most significant clusters appeared to be linked to common viral pathogens, which included parvovirus B19.

PCR used 60 Vbeta primers and 13 Jbeta primers. Generated by immunoSEQ multiplex PCR, the TCRdb table keeps only in-frame clones and is missing some. The table shows around 150,000 clones, with approximately 79% occurring only once. This CDR3 contains 13 residues. Looked up from germline, CDR1 is LNHDA and CDR2 is SQIVND (reference sequence). The V gene lost 6 bases and the J gene lost 5 bases, with 12 bases spanning the gap. Points on this clone: What it binds is unknown.

The sample was PBMCs. This TCR derives from a man aged 40-49 years in good health and CMV-seropositive. The chain joins TRBV19 to TRBJ2-3; D is unresolved. CDR3 residues: CASSLLSEDTQYF. For the CDR3, the DNA is TGTGCCAGTAGCCTACTGTCCGAAGATACGCAGTATTTT.